This TCR beta chain was sequenced in a study of OX40 agonist ivuxolimab in advanced cancers. Whole-study context: Patients were given ivuxolimab, an antibody that agonizes OX40 (CD134). Two patients with cutaneous melanoma and one with hepatocellular carcinoma, three in total, showed partial responses.

Blood draws occurred at baseline, cycle 4 day 1, and cycle 7 day 1. This table comes from immunoSEQ multiplex PCR, and its TCRdb copy is limited to in-frame clones, with some not included. The sample lists about 66,000 clones; about 83% were seen once. Germline V gene sequence: CDR1 MGHDK, CDR2 SYGVNS. The V and J ends lost 3 bases and 5 bases respectively, with 13 bases between them. The CDR3 is 14 residues long. The V and J genes are TRBV25-1 and TRBJ1-1, with D unresolved. Sequencing used CD4+ or CD8+ T cells sorted from blood, obtained in a trial of the OX40 agonist ivuxolimab. This receptor was taken from an adult with an advanced solid tumor such as melanoma, head and neck, liver or kidney cancer. The CDR3 sequence: CASSDILGRTEAFF. The CDR3 DNA reads TGTGCCAGCAGTGATATCCTAGGGAGAACTGAAGCTTTCTTT.